This record covers a single T cell receptor beta chain. This entry belongs to a study of blood T cell repertoires in COVID-19. Study-wide context: Acute and convalescent COVID-19 samples came from the United States, Italy and Spain. T cells, B-cell-depleted T cells, or PBMCs provided the cDNA or gDNA that served as material.

The V segment lost 3 bases and the J segment 8 bases; nucleotides outside the gene matches: 6. There are 14 residues in the CDR3. The V gene's germline CDR1 is MDHEN and CDR2 SYDVKM. The authors' processing: Estimated nucleated cell counts came from reference gene primer amplification. Data came from immunoSEQ multiplex PCR; TCRdb stores just in-frame clones and leaves some out. V, J and clone size are those of that table, while D and trimming were read from the DNA. The sample consists of tens of thousands of clones, 70% to 85% of them appearing once. This rearrangement joins TRBV28 to TRBJ1-2, with 10 nucleotides matching TRBD1. Sequencing input: peripheral blood. The TCR sequence derives from a man between 60 and 70 years old with active or convalescent COVID-19. The CDR3 spells CASSLYGQGEGYTF. In nucleotides, the CDR3 is TGTGCCAGCAGTTTGTATGGACAGGGGGAGGGCTACACCTTC.